This T cell receptor beta chain comes out of a study of blood T cell repertoires in COVID-19. Looking at the study overall: Samples of COVID-19 (acute and convalescent) were obtained from the United States, Italy and Spain.

The protocol was immunoSEQ multiplex PCR, while the TCRdb copy is restricted to in-frame clones and leaves out a portion. This sample has roughly 150,000 clones, with approximately 83% found just once. Deletions cut 0 bases from V and 3 bases from J, with 7 bases between. The germline V gene has CDR1 SGHRS and CDR2 YFSETQ. This CDR3 contains 14 residues. The J gene is TRBJ2-1, the V gene TRBV5-1; D not resolved. This receptor was obtained from a woman of 80 years or more with acute or convalescent COVID-19. The material sequenced was peripheral blood. CDR3 loop: CASSLDGVYNEQFF. The CDR3 region has the DNA TGCGCCAGCAGCTTGGACGGAGTCTACAATGAGCAGTTCTTC.